This T cell receptor beta chain came from a study of T cell responses to AZD1222 COVID-19 vaccine. Regarding the study as a whole: Possibly, clonal diversity was underestimated; donors were largely white British and included more females.

V was cut by 4 bases and J by 7 bases, with 14 bases left in between. CDR1 is MNHEY and CDR2 is SMNVEV in the germline V gene (reference sequence). There are 14 residues in the CDR3. For this clone: Its specificity is unknown.

Sequencing was performed with immunoSEQ multiplex PCR; in TCRdb, only in-frame clones are kept and a portion is missing. The sample lists tens of thousands of clones, 92% seen once, with 5% to 5.5% in the top ten. The gene calls are TRBV27 and TRBJ1-5; tentative D call: TRBD1 (6 bases). This clonotype was sampled from an adult in good health. The sample in question was peripheral blood, obtained on day 0 of AZD1222 vaccination. CDR3 in amino acids: CASSSTGFRQPQHF. CDR3 coding DNA: TGTGCCAGCAGTTCTACAGGGTTCAGGCAGCCCCAGCATTTT.